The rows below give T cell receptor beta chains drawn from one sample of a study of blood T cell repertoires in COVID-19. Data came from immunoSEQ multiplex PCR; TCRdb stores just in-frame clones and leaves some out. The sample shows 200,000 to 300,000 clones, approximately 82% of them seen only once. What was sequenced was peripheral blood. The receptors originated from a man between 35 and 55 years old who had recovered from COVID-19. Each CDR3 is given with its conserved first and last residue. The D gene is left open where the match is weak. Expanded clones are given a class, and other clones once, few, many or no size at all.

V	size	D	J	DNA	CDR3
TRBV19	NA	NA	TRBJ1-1	TGTGCCAGTAGTCCTCAGGCCGACGCGACTGAAGCTTTCTTT	CASSPQADATEAFF
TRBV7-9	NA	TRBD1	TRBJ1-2	TGTGCCAGCAGCTCGACAGGGGAGCCCTACTATGGCTACACCTTC	CASSSTGEPYYGYTF
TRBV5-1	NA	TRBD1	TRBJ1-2	TGCGCCAGCAGCTTGCCCCAAGTGGGACAGGGGTCCTATGGCTACACCTTC	CASSLPQVGQGSYGYTF
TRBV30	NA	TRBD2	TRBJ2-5	TGTGCCTGGAGTGTCACGGCTAGCGGGAGAATCGGCAAAGAGACCCAGTACTTC	CAWSVTASGRIGKETQYF
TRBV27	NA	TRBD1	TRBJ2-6	TGTGCCAGCAGCCGAAGGGACAGGGGTGGCTCTGGGGCCAACGTCCTGACTTTC	CASSRRDRGGSGANVLTF
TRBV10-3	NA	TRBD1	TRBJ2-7	TGTGCCATCAGCGTACCGGGACAGTCCGAGCAGTACTTC	CAISVPGQSEQYF
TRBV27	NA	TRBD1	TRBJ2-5	TGTGCCAGCAGACAGGGGGCGGGAGAGACCCAGTACTTC	CASRQGAGETQYF
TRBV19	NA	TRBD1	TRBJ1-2	TGTGCCAGTAGTACCTGGGACAGGATTAACTATGGCTACACCTTC	CASSTWDRINYGYTF
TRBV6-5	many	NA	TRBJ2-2	TGTGCCAGCAGTTATAGACAGGAACGCGCCGGGGAGCTGTTTTTT	CASSYRQERAGELFF
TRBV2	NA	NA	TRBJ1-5	TGTGCCAGCAGTCTCTTTTTGGGGGAGGATCAGCCCCAGCATTTT	CASSLFLGEDQPQHF
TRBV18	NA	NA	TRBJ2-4	TGTGCCGGCTCACAAGTACCGGACAGAGCCAAAAACATTCAGTACTTC	CAGSQVPDRAKNIQYF
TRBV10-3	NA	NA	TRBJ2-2	TGTGCCATCAGTGTTACCCGCCGGGACAACCTGAACACCGGGGAGCTGTTTTTT	CAISVTRRDNLNTGELFF
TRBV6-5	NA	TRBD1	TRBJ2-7	TGTGCCAGCAGTTACACCTCAGGGGGCGCTGAAAACGAGCAGTACTTC	CASSYTSGGAENEQYF
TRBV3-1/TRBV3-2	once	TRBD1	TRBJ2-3	TGTGCCAGCAGCCAAGAAAGGGACAGGGACACAGATACGCAGTATTTT	CASSQERDRDTDTQYF
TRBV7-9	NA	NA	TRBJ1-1	TGTGCCAGCACCTTGGGGGCGAGTGAAGCTTTCTTT	CASTLGASEAFF
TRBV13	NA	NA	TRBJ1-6	TGTGCCAGCAGCTTAACGGGCTATAATTCACCCCTCCACTTT	CASSLTGYNSPLHF
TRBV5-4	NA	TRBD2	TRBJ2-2	TGTGCCAGCAGCCCCGGTGGAACTAGCGGTCTCGCCGGGGAGCTGTTTTTT	CASSPGGTSGLAGELFF
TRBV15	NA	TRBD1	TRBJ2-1	TGTGCCACCAGCTCGCGACAGGGGAATGAGCAGTTCTTC	CATSSRQGNEQFF
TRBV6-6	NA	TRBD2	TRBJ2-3	TGTGCCAGCAGCCGACTAGCGGGAGAGTTGAAAGATCCGCAGTATTTT	CASSRLAGELKDPQYF
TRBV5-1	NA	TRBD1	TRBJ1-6	TGCGCCAGCAGTCGGACAGGGAGCTCCTATAATTCACCCCTCCACTTT	CASSRTGSSYNSPLHF
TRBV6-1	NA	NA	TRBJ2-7	TGTGCCAGCAGTAAAACTAAAAGCTCCTACGAGCAGTACTTC	CASSKTKSSYEQYF
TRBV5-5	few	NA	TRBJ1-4	TGTGCCAGCAGCCCCGGACAGCCCCCCAACCCAAATGAAAAACTGTTTTTT	CASSPGQPPNPNEKLFF
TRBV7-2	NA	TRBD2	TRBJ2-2	TGTGCCAGCAGCTTAGCGAACAGCGGGAGTGGACCCGGGGAGCTGTTTTTT	CASSLANSGSGPGELFF
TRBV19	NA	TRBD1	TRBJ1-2	TGTGCCAGCGAAGTAAATGGACAGGGGTCGCGGTATGGCTACACCTTC	CASEVNGQGSRYGYTF
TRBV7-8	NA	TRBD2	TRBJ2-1	TGTGCCAGCAGCGCCCGACTAGCGGGAGTTCCGGGGAACAATGAGCAGTTCTTC	CASSARLAGVPGNNEQFF
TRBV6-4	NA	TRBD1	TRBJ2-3	TGTGCCAGCAGCAAAGACAGGGGAACAGATACGCAGTATTTT	CASSKDRGTDTQYF
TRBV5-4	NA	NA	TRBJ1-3	TGTGCCAGCAGCCCCGGACAATCGGGAAACACCATATATTTT	CASSPGQSGNTIYF
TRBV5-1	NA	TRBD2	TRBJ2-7	TGCGCCAGCAGCTTACAGGGGACTAGCGGCTCCTACGAGCAGTACTTC	CASSLQGTSGSYEQYF
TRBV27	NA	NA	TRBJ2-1	TGTGCCAGCAGTTTTACCCCGATTCACAGAAGATACAATGAGCAGTTCTTC	CASSFTPIHRRYNEQFF
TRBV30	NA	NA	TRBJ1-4	TGTGCCTGGAGTGCGCCAAAATGGCTGAATGAAAAACTGTTTTTT	CAWSAPKWLNEKLFF
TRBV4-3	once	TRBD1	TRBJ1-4	TGCGCCAGCAGCCAAGGGACAGGGGGAAAAAAACGTGAAAAACTGTTTTTT	CASSQGTGGKKREKLFF
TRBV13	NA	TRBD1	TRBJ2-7	TGTGCCAGCAGCTTAGGTCAGGGGGAGAGGCGCGAGCAGTACTTC	CASSLGQGERREQYF
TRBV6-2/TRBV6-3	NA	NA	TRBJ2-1	TGTGCCAGCAGCTTTCATGAGGCGCATAACAATGAGCAGTTCTTC	CASSFHEAHNNEQFF
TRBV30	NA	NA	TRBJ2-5	TGTGCCTGGAGTCGGGGTCTGGTAGAGACCCAGTACTTC	CAWSRGLVETQYF
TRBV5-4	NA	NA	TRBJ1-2	TGTGCCAGCAGCCCCGCGGGGGGTAGCTATGGCTACACCTTC	CASSPAGGSYGYTF
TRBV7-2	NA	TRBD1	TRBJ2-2	TGTGCCAGCAGCCCCCCCCGACAGGGGAACACCGGGGAGCTGTTTTTT	CASSPPRQGNTGELFF
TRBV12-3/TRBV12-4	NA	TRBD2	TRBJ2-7	TGTGCCAGCAGGGGTAGCGGGGCTTACGAGCAGTACTTC	CASRGSGAYEQYF
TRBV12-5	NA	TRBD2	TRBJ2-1	TGTGCTAGTGGTTTGCTAGCGGGTTACAATGAGCAGTTCTTC	CASGLLAGYNEQFF
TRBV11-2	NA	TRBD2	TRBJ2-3	TGTGCCAGCAGCCCTGGGGCGGGGGGGCCGTATACGCAGTATTTT	CASSPGAGGPYTQYF
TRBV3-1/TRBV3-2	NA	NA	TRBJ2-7	TGTGCCAGCAGCCAAGTCGCCCCGCAGGGCTACGAGCAGTACTTC	CASSQVAPQGYEQYF
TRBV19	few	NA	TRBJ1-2	TGTGCCAGTAGTGACTTAAGGACAGCCTTATATGGCTACACCTTC	CASSDLRTALYGYTF
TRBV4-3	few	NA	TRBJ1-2	TGCGCCAGCAGCCAAGTGGGAGGGACTAACTATGGCTACACCTTC	CASSQVGGTNYGYTF
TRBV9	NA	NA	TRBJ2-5	TGTGCCAGCAGCGTGGGGTCTAGCTCAAGAGAGACCCAGTACTTC	CASSVGSSSRETQYF
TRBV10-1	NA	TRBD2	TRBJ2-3	TGCGCCAGCAGTTCACTAGCGGCACTCAACGGTACGCAGTATTTT	CASSSLAALNGTQYF
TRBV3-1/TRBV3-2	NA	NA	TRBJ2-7	TGTGCCAGCAGCCAATTCGCGAGCTACGAGCAGTACTTC	CASSQFASYEQYF
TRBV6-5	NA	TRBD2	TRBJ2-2	TGTGCCACCTGGCGGGGGGCCGGCGGGGAGCTGTTTTTT	CATWRGAGGELFF
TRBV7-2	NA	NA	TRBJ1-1	TGTGCCAGCAGCTTTTCCCAGAACACTGAAGCTTTCTTT	CASSFSQNTEAFF
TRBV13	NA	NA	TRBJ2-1	TGTGCCAGCAGCACTTCCGGGGAGGAGCAGTTCTTC	CASSTSGEEQFF
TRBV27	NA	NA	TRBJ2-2	TGTGCCAGCAGTTTTATTTGGGGGCTGGACACCGGGGAGCTGTTTTTT	CASSFIWGLDTGELFF
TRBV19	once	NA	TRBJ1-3	TGTGTAGTGGGGGCGAGAAACACCATATATTTT	CVVGARNTIYF
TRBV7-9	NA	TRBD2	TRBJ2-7	TGTGCCAGCAGCTTATCACCGACTAGCGAGAAATCCTACGAGCAGTACTTC	CASSLSPTSEKSYEQYF
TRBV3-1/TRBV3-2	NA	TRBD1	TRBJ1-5	TGTGCCAGCAGTTTCGGACAGGGTGGGCAGCAGCCCCAGCATTTT	CASSFGQGGQQPQHF
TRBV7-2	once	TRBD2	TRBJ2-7	TGTGCCAGCAGTTTAGCGGGAGCGTACGAGCAGTACTTC	CASSLAGAYEQYF
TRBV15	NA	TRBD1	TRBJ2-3	TGTGCCACCAGCAGAGGAAGGACAGGGAGCACAGATACGCAGTATTTT	CATSRGRTGSTDTQYF
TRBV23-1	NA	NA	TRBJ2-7	TGCGCCAGCAGCCGCCCGGCAGGGCCCTACCCCTACGAGCAGTACTTC	CASSRPAGPYPYEQYF
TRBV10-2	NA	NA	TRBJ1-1	TGCGCCACCCGAGGCCCGAAGGAAGCTTTCTTT	CATRGPKEAFF
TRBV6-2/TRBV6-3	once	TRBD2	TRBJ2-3	TGTGCCAGCAGTTGGCGGGAGGTGGGGCCAGATACGCAGTATTTT	CASSWREVGPDTQYF
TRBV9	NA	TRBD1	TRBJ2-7	TGTGCCAGCAGCGCAGTGGCGACAGGGTTGGGCGAGCAGTACTTC	CASSAVATGLGEQYF
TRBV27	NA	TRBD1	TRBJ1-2	TGTGCCAGCAGTTTATTGGGGCAGGGGGCAAACTATGGCTACACCTTC	CASSLLGQGANYGYTF